This entry describes one T cell receptor beta chain. Germline V gives CDR1 MNHEY, CDR2 SVGAGI. V dropped 11 bases and J dropped 0 bases, with 13 bases sitting between them. The CDR3 spans 13 residues. The data were obtained in a study of blood T cell repertoires in COVID-19. Per the original data handling: Quantification of nucleated cells was approximated via reference gene primer amplification. Generated by immunoSEQ multiplex PCR, the TCRdb table keeps only in-frame clones and is missing some. Clone size and the V and J calls come from that table; the DNA yielded D and trimming. The sample lists about 240,000 clones; approximately 83% were seen once.

The clonotype comes from a man aged 30 to 45 who had recovered from COVID-19. Sample: peripheral blood. This chain links TRBV6-5 with TRBJ1-1, with D tentatively TRBD1 (5 bases). The CDR3 protein is CAGESDMNTEAFF. CDR3 DNA sequence: TGTGCCGGCGAGTCGGACATGAACACTGAAGCTTTCTTT.